What follows are 11 T cell receptor beta chains derived from one specimen sequenced in a study of graft-versus-host responses after intestinal transplantation. No antigen has been assigned to these receptors. The repertoire was sequenced with immunoSEQ multiplex PCR; TCRdb's copy has only in-frame clones and lacks some. The sample records tens of thousands of clones, roughly 91% being singletons. Sequences were derived from unstimulated CD4+ T cells sorted from spleen or lymph node cells, sampled before intestinal transplant. These receptors all stem from a human donor who received an intestinal transplant.

This chain connects TRBV4-3 to TRBJ2-1; D is perhaps TRBD2 (6 bases). Trimming removed 0 bases at V and 12 bases at J, with 15 bases between. The CDR3 extends over 14 amino acids. Germline loops: CDR1 LGHNA, CDR2 YSLEER. The CDR3 DNA is TGCGCCAGCAGCCAAGATTGGAGGGCGGAGGGGCAGTTCTTC. Protein: CASSQDWRAEGQFF.

V is TRBV29-1 and J is TRBJ1-1, with TRBD1 matching over 7 bases. Germline lookup yields CDR1 SQVTM and CDR2 ANQGSEA. With 3 bases clipped from V and 3 bases from J, the junction kept 10 bases outside the gene matches. This CDR3 region has 15 residues. CDR3: CSVDGGQGGDTEAFF. The CDR3, as DNA: TGCAGCGTTGATGGAGGTCAGGGGGGTGACACTGAAGCTTTCTTT.

The chain uses TRBV6-5 and TRBJ2-5; 9 positions match TRBD2. The CDR3 length is 13 residues. The junction had 3 bases not matched to a gene; V was cut back by 6 bases and J by 4 bases. The germline gives CDR1 MNHEY, CDR2 SVGAGI. The DNA for the CDR3 is TGTGCCAGCAGCAGACTAGCGGCAGAGACCCAGTACTTC. As protein: CASSRLAAETQYF.

The sample holds a few counts of this clone. V and J are TRBV6-1 and TRBJ1-1; 8 bases agree with TRBD1. The CDR3 runs 14 residues. From germline, CDR1 is MNHNS and CDR2 SASEGT. The J segment lost 5 bases and the V segment lost 6 bases, leaving 8 bases of the junction unmatched. CDR3 sequence: CASSLQGEDTEAFF. The CDR3 bases are TGTGCCAGCAGCCTACAGGGGGAGGATACTGAAGCTTTCTTT.

The chain joins TRBV27 to TRBJ1-5, with D possibly being TRBD1 (5 bases). Germline V gene data show CDR1 as MNHEY and CDR2 as SMNVEV (reference sequence). V lost 5 bases and J 7 bases, leaving 18 bases between the germline ends. CDR3 size: 15 residues. The CDR3 nucleotides are TGTGCCAGCAGTCCGACAAGGGGCGGAGGGCAGCCCCAGCATTTT. It yields the protein CASSPTRGGGQPQHF.

This chain uses TRBV2 with TRBJ1-6; D is possibly TRBD1 (6 bases). The CDR3 length is 14 residues. V dropped 4 bases and J dropped 9 bases, with 13 bases sitting between them. Germline CDR1 and CDR2: SNHLY and FYNNEI. Here the CDR3 DNA reads TGTGCCAGCAGTGTTCAGGGGACGGGTTCACCCCTCCACTTT. Its translation is CASSVQGTGSPLHF.

The chain uses TRBV15 and TRBJ2-1; 10 bases agree with TRBD2. The CDR3 totals 16 residues. Per germline, CDR1 LNHNV and CDR2 YYDKDF (reference sequence). Trimming cost V 0 bases and J 9 bases; bases outside gene matches: 8. CDR3 coding DNA: TGTGCCACCAGCAGAGAGGGGGCAGCGGGGGGGTTTGAGCAGTTCTTC. Protein sequence: CATSREGAAGGFEQFF. Full variable domain (rest looked up from reference TRBV15 and TRBJ2-1): DAMVIQNPRYQVTQFGKPVTLSCSQTLNHNVMYWYQQKSSQAPKLLFHYYDKDFNNEADTPDNFQSRRPNTSFCFLDIRSPGLGDTAMYLCATSREGAAGGFEQFFGPGTRLTVL.

The CDR3: CASSVLQGGDYGYTF. Written as DNA, the CDR3 is TGTGCCAGCAGCGTATTACAGGGCGGAGACTATGGCTACACCTTC. The chain recombines TRBV9 with TRBJ1-2, with D maybe TRBD1 (6 bases). This CDR3 region has 15 residues. CDR1 is SGDLS, CDR2 YYNGEE, per germline. V lost 1 base, J lost 3 bases, and 13 bases lay in between.

This chain links TRBV7-2 with TRBJ1-2; 7 positions match TRBD1. The length of the CDR3 is 16 residues. Germline V gene data show CDR1 as SGHTA and CDR2 as FQGNSA. The ends lost 4 bases at V and 8 bases at J; junction bases unmatched: 16. The CDR3: CASSSQAGTAFEGYTF. The CDR3, as DNA: TGTGCCAGCAGCTCTCAAGCCGGGACAGCCTTTGAGGGCTACACCTTC.

The gene calls are TRBV5-1 and TRBJ2-1; D not resolved. Germline lookup yields CDR1 SGHRS and CDR2 YFSETQ. Trimming pared 3 bases from V and 0 bases from J, leaving 10 bases between. This CDR3 spans 15 amino acids. The CDR3 region has the DNA TGCGCCAGCAGCTCAGGTGATCGCTCCTACAATGAGCAGTTCTTC. Its translation: CASSSGDRSYNEQFF.

The rearrangement joins TRBV29-1 to TRBJ2-5, with 7 bases that match TRBD1. CDR3 size: 13 residues. V lost 5 bases and J lost 5; bases outside the gene matches: 8. Per the germline V gene, CDR1 is SQVTM and CDR2 is ANQGSEA. This chain's CDR3 is CSVQQGMRETQYF. The DNA for the CDR3 is TGCAGCGTTCAACAGGGGATGAGGGAGACCCAGTACTTC.